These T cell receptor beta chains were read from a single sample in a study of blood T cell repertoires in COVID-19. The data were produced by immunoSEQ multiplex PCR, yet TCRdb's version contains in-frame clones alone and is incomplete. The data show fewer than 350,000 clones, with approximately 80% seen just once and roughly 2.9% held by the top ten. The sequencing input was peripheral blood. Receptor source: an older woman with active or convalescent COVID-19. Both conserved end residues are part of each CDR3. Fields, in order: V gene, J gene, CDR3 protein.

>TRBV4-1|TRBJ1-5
CASSQRGGEGQPQHF
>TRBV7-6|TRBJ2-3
CASSWSSGGETDTQYF
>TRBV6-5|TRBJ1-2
CASRRNRGGSGYTF
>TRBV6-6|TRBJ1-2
CASSKDRGYGYTF
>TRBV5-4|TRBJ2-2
CASSPRAGGANTGELFF
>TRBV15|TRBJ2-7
CATSSRGPHEQYF
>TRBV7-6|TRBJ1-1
CASSFMRQGMTEAFF
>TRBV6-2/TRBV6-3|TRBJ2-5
CASSTTAAGYQETQYF
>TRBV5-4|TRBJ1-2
CASSLLTGGPRGPHGYTF
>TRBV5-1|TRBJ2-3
CASSLGRGRTDTQYF
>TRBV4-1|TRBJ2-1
CASSQSVGTYNEQFF
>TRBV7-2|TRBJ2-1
CASSLDSGTSRNEQFF
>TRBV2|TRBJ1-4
CASRGTATNEKLFF
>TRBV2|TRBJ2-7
CASSVAGELAYEQYF
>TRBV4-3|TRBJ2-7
CASSQDGGESSYEQYF
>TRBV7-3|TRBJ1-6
CASSLGSSYNSPLHF
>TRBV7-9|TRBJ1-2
CASSPIGHGDYGYTF
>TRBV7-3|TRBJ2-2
CASSLGSSELFF
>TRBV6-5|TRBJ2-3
CATRGGPDTQYF
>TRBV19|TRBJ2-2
CASSTRAASSGELFF
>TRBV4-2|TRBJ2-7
CASSQEYSPYEQYF
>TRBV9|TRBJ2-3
CASSVVSVDTQYF
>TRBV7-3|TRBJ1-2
CASSLGTESYGYTF
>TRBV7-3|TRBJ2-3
CASAGVGDTQYF
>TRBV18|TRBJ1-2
CASSTQGAGSGYTF
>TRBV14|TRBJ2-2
CASSQGGQVRRAGELFF
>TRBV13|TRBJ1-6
CASSLVPRNSPLHF
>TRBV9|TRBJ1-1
CASSVLSSGTGGGRDTEAFF
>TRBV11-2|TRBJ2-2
CASSRLGERELFF
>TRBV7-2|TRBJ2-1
CASSPGGPYNEQFF
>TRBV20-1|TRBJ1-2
CSARESRGYTF
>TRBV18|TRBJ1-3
CASSPQGAGNTIYF
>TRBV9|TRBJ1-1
CASSVSPTSYTEAFF
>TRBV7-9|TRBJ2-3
CASSFADRGGPSTDTQYF
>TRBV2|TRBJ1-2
CASSVDRNYGYTF
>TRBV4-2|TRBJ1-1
CASSQDSPGQVEAFF
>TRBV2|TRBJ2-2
CASRDRANTGELFF
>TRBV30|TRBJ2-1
CAWSVRTSGSYNEQFF
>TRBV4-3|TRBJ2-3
CASSQEGGYTDTQYF
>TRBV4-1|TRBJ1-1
CASSQVPGDGAFF
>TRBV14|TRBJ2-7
CASSQVDEQYF